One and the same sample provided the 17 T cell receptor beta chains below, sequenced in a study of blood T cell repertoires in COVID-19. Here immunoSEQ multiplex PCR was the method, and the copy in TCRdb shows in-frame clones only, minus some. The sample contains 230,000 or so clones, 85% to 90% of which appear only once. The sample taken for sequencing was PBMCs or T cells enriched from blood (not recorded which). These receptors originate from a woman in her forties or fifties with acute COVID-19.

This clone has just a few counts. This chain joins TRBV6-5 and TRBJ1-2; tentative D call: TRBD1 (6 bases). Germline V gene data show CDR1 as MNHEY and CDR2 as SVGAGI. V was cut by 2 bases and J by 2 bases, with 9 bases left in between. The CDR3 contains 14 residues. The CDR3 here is CASSYDRLNYGYTF. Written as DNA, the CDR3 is TGTGCCAGCAGTTACGACAGGCTGAACTATGGCTACACCTTC.

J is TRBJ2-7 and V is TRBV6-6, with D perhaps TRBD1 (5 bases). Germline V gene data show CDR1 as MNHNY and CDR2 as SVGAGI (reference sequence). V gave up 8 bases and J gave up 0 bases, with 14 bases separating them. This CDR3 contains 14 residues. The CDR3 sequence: CASEWTRSSYEQYF. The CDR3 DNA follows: TGTGCCAGCGAGTGGACAAGGAGCTCCTACGAGCAGTACTTC.

DNA of the CDR3: TGTGCCAGCTCACCCCTTAGCGGACGGCAAGAGACCCAGTACTTC. Protein product: CASSPLSGRQETQYF. V is TRBV18 and J is TRBJ2-5, with D maybe TRBD2 (6 bases). The CDR3 has 15 amino acids. Germline CDR1 KGHSH, CDR2 LQKENI. V was clipped by 3 bases and J by 2 bases, with 13 bases between them. The complete variable domain, with remaining parts taken from reference TRBV18 and TRBJ2-5, reads NAGVMQNPRHLVRRRGQEARLRCSPMKGHSHVYWYRQLPEEGLKFMVYLQKENIIDESGMPKERFSAEFPKEGPSILRIQQVVRGDSAAYFCASSPLSGRQETQYFGPGTRLLVL.

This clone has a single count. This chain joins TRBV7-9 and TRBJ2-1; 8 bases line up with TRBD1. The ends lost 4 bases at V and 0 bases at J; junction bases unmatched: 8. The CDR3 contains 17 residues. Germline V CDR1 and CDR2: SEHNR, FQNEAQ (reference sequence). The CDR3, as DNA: TGTGCCAGCAGCTCGAGGGGCGACAGGGGCTCCTACAATGAGCAGTTCTTC. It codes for CASSSRGDRGSYNEQFF.

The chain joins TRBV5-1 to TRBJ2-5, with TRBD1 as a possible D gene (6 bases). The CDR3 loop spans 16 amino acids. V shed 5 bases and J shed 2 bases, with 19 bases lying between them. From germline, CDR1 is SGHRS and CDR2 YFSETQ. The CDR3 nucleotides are TGCGCCAGCAGTCGTGGGGGCGGGCTACAACAAGAGACCCAGTACTTC. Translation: CASSRGGGLQQETQYF.

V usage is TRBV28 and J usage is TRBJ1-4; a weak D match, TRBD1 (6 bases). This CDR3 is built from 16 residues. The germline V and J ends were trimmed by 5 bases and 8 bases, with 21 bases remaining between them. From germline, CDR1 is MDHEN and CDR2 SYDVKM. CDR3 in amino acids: CASSPTADRPLEKLFF. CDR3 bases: TGTGCCAGCAGTCCGACTGCAGACAGGCCATTGGAAAAACTGTTTTTT.

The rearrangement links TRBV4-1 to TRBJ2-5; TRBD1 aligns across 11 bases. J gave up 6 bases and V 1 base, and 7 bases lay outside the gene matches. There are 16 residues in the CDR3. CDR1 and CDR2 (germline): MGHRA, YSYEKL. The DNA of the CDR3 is TGCGCCAGCAGCCAAGTGGGCGGGACAGGGGGACAGACCCAGTACTTC. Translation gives CASSQVGGTGGQTQYF.

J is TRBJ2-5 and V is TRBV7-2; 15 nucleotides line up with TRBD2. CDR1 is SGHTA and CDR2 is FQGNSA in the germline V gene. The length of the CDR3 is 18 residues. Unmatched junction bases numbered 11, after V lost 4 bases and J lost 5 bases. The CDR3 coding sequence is TGTGCCAGCAGCTCCGGACTAGCGGGAGGGCTTAGTTTTGAGACCCAGTACTTC. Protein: CASSSGLAGGLSFETQYF.

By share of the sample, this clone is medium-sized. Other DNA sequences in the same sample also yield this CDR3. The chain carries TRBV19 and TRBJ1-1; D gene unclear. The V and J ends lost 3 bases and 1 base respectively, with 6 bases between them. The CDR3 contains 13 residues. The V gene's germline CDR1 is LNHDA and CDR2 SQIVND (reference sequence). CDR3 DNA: TGTGCCAGTAGTATTGGCAGGAACACTGAAGCTTTCTTT. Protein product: CASSIGRNTEAFF.

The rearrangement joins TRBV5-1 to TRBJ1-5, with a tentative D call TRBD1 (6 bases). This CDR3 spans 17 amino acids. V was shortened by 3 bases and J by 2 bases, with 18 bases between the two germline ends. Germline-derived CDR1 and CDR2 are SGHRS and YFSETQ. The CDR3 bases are TGCGCCAGCAGCTGGGGGCCCCCGGGGGGGGGCAATCAGCCCCAGCATTTT. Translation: CASSWGPPGGGNQPQHF.

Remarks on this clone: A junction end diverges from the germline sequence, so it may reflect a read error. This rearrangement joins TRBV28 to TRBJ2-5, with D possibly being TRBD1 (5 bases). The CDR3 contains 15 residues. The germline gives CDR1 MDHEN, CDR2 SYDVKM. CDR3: CASGLAPGYQETQYF. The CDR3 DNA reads TGTGCCAGCGGTTTGGCCCCAGGGTATCAAGAGACCCAGTACTTC. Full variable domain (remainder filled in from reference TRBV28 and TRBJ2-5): DVKVTQSSRYLVKRTGEKVFLECVQDMDHENMFWYRQDPGLGLRLIYFSYDVKMKEKGDIPEGYSVSREKKERFSLILESASTNQTSMYLCASGLAPGYQETQYFGPGTRLLVL.

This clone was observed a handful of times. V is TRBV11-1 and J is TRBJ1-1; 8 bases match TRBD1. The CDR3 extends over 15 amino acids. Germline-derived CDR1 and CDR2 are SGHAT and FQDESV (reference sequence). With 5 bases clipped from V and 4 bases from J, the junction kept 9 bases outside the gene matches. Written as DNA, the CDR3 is TGTGCCAGCAGCGACTATGGGACAGGACGCACTGAAGCTTTCTTT. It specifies CASSDYGTGRTEAFF.

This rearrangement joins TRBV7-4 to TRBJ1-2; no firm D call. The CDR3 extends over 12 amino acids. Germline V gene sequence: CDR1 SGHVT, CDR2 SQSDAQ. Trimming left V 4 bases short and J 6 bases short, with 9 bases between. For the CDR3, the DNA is TGTGCCAGCAGCTCCCCTAGCGATGGCTACACCTTC. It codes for CASSSPSDGYTF.

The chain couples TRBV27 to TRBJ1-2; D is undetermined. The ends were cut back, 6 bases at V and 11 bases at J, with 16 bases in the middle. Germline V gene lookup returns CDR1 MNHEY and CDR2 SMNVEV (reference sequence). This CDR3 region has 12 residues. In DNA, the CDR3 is TGTGCCAGCAGAGAAGCGGTGGTTAGTTACACCTTC. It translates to CASREAVVSYTF.

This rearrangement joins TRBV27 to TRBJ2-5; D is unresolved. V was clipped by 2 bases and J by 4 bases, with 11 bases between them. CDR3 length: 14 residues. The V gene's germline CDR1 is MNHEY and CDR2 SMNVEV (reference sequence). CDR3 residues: CASSLHRLAETQYF. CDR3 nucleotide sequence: TGTGCCAGCAGTTTACATAGACTCGCAGAGACCCAGTACTTC.

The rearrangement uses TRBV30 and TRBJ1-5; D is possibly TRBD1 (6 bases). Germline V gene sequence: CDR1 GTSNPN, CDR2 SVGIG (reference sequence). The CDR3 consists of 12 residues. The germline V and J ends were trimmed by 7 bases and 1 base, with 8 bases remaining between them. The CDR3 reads CAFRGSNQPQHF. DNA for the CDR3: TGTGCCTTTAGGGGGAGCAATCAGCCCCAGCATTTT.

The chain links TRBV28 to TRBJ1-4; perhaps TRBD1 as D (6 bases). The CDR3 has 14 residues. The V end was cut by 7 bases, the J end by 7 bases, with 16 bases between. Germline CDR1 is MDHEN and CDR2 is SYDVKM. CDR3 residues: CASIEGGGSEKLFF. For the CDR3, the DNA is TGTGCCAGCATCGAAGGGGGGGGCAGTGAAAAACTGTTTTTT.